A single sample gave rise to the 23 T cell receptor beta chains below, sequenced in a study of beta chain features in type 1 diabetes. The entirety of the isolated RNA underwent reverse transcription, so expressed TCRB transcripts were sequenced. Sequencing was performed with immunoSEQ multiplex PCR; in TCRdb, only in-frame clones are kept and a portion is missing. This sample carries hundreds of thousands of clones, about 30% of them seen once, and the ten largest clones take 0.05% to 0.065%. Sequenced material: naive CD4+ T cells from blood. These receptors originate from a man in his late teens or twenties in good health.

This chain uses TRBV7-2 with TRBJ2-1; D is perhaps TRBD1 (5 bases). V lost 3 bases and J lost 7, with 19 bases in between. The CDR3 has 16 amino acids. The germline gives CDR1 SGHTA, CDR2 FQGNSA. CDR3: CASSLVRGRRANEQFF. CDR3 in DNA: TGTGCCAGCAGCTTGGTTAGGGGCAGACGTGCTAATGAGCAGTTCTTC.

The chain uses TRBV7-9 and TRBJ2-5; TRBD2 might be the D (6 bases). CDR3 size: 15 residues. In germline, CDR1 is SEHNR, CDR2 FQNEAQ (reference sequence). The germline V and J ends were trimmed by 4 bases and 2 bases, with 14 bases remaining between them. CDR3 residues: CASSSGTSQQETQYF. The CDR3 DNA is TGTGCCAGCAGCTCCGGGACTTCCCAGCAAGAGACCCAGTACTTC.

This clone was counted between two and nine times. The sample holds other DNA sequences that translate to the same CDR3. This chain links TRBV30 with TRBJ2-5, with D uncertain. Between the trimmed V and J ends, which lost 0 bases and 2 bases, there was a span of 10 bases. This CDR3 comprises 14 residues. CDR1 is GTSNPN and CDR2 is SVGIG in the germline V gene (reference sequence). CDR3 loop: CAWSVGGSQETQYF. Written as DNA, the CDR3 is TGTGCCTGGAGTGTAGGTGGTAGTCAAGAGACCCAGTACTTC.

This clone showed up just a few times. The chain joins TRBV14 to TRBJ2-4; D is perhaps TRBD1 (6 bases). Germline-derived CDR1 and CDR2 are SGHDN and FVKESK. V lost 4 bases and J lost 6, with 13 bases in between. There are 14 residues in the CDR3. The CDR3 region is CASSPFGQRNIQYF. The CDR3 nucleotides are TGTGCCAGCAGCCCTTTCGGACAGAGAAACATTCAGTACTTC.

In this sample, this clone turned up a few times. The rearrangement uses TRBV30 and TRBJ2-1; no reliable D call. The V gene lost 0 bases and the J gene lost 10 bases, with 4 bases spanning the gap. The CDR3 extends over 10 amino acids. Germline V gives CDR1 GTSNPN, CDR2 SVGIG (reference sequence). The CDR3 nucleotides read TGTGCCTGGAGTGTCTTAGAGCAGTTCTTC. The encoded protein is CAWSVLEQFF.

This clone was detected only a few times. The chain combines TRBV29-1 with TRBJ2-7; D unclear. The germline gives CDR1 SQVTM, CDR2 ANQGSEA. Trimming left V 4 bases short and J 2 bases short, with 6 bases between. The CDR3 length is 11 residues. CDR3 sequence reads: CSVVRTYEQYF. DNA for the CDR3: TGCAGCGTTGTGAGAACCTACGAGCAGTACTTC.

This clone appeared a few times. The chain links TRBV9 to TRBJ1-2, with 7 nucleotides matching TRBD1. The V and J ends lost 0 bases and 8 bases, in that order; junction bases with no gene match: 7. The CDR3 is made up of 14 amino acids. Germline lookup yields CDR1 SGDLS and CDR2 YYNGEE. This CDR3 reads CASSVGGTEEGYTF. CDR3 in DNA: TGTGCCAGCAGCGTAGGTGGGACAGAGGAGGGCTACACCTTC.

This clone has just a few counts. CDR3: CATSNRGNEQFF. The CDR3 region has the DNA TGTGCCACCAGCAACAGGGGCAATGAGCAGTTCTTC. This chain links TRBV15 with TRBJ2-1, with 7 positions matching TRBD1. The CDR3 is 12 amino acids. Germline V CDR1 and CDR2: LNHNV, YYDKDF (reference sequence). V was pared by 4 bases and J by 6 bases, with 0 bases of the junction left unmatched.

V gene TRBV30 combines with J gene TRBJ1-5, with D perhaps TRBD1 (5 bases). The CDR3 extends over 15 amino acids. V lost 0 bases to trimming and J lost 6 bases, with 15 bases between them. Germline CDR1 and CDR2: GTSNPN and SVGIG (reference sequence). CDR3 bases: TGTGCCTGGAGTGTGGTTTTGGGGGAAATTCAGCCCCAGCATTTT. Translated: CAWSVVLGEIQPQHF.

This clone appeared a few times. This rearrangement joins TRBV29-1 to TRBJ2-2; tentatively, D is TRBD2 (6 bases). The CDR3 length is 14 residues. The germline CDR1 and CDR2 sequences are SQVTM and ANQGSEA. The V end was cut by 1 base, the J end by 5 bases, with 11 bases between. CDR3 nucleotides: TGCAGCGTTGAAGTTCTGCGGGGTACCGGGGAGCTGTTTTTT. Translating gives CSVEVLRGTGELFF.

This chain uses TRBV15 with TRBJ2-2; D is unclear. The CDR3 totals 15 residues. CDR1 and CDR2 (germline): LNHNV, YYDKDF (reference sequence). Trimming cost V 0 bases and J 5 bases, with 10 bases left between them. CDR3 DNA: TGTGCCACCAGCAGAGATTATCAAAAAACCGGGGAGCTGTTTTTT. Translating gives CATSRDYQKTGELFF.

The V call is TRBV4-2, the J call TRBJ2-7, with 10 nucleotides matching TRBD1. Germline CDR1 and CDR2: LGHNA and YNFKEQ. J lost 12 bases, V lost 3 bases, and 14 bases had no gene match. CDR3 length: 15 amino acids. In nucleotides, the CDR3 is TGTGCCAGCAGCCAGGACGACAGGGGGCGTCTCCCCCTGTACTTC. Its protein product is CASSQDDRGRLPLYF.

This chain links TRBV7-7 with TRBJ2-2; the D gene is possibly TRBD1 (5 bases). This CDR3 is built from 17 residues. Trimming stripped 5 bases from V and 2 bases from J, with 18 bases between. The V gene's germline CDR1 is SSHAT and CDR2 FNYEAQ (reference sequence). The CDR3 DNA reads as TGTGCCAGCAGCGCACTAAGACAGACCTATAACACCGGGGAGCTGTTTTTT. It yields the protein CASSALRQTYNTGELFF.

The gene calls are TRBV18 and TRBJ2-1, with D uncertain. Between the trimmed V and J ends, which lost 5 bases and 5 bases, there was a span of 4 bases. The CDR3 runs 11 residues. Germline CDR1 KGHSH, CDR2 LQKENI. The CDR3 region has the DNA TGTGCCAGCTCAAGGAACAATGAGCAGTTCTTC. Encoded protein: CASSRNNEQFF. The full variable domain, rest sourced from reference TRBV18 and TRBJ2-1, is NAGVMQNPRHLVRRRGQEARLRCSPMKGHSHVYWYRQLPEEGLKFMVYLQKENIIDESGMPKERFSAEFPKEGPSILRIQQVVRGDSAAYFCASSRNNEQFFGPGTRLTVL.

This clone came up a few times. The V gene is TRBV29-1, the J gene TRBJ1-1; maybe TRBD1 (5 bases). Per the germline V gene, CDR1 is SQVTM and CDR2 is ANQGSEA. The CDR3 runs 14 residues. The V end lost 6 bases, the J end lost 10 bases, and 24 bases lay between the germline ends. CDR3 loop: CSVAAPWTSRGAFF. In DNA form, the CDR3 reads TGCAGCGTAGCCGCACCTTGGACAAGCCGTGGAGCTTTCTTT. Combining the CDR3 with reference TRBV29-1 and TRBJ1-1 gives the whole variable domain SAVISQKPSRDICQRGTSLTIQCQVDSQVTMMFWYRQQPGQSLTLIATANQGSEATYESGFVIDKFPISRPNLTFSTLTVSNMSPEDSSIYLCSVAAPWTSRGAFFGQGTRLTVV.

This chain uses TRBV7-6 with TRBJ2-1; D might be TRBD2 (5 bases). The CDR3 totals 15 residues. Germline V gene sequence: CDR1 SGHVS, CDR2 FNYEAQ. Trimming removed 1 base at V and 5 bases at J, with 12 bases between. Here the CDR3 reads CASSLGFSANNEQFF. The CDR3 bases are TGTGCCAGCAGCTTAGGGTTTAGCGCCAACAATGAGCAGTTCTTC. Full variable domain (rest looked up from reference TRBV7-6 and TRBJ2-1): GAGVSQSPRYKVTKRGQDVALRCDPISGHVSLYWYRQALGQGPEFLTYFNYEAQQDKSGLPNDRFSAERPEGSISTLTIQRTEQRDSAMYRCASSLGFSANNEQFFGPGTRLTVL.

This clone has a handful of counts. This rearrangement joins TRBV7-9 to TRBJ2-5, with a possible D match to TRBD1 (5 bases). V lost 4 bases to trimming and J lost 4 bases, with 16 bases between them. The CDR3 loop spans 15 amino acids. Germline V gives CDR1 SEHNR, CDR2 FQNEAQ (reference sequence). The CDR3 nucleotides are TGTGCCAGCAGCTCCGGCCCCCCAGGGCGAGAGACCCAGTACTTC. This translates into CASSSGPPGRETQYF.

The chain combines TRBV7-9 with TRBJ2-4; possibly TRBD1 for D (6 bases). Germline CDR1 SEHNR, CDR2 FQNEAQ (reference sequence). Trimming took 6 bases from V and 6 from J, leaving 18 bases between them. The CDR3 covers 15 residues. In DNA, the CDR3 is TGTGCCAGCAGTTTCACCGCCGGACAGACAAACATTCAGTACTTC. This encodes CASSFTAGQTNIQYF.

The CDR3 sequence: CASSLDRGHQPQHF. In DNA form, the CDR3 reads TGTGCCAGCAGCCTGGACAGGGGACATCAGCCCCAGCATTTT. V and J are TRBV5-6 and TRBJ1-5, with TRBD1 identical over 9 bases. The CDR3 is 14 amino acids. CDR1 and CDR2 from the germline V gene are SGHDT and YYEEEE. The V gene end was trimmed by 4 bases and the J gene end by 5 bases; junction bases not matched to a gene: 4.

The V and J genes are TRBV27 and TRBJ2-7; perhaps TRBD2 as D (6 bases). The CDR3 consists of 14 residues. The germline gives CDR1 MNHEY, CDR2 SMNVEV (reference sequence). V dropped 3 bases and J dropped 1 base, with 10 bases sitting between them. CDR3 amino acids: CASSLAGKSYEQYF. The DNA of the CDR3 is TGTGCCAGCAGTTTGGCGGGGAAATCCTACGAGCAGTACTTC.

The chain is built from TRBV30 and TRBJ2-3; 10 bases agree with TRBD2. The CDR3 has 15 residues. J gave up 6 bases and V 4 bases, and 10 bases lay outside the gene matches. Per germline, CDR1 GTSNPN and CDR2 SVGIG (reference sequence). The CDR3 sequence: CAWTAELAGADTQYF. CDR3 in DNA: TGTGCCTGGACGGCAGAGCTAGCGGGAGCTGATACGCAGTATTTT.

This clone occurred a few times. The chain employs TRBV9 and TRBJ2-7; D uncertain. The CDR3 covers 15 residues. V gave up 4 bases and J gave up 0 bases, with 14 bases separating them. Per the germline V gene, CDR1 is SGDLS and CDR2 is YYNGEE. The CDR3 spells CASSPLKAASYEQYF. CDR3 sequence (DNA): TGTGCCAGCAGCCCCCTGAAGGCAGCCTCCTACGAGCAGTACTTC.

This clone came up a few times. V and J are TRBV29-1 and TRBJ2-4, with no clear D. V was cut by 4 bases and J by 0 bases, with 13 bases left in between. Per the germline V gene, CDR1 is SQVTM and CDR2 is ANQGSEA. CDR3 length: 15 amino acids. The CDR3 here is CSVGHTGIAKNIQYF. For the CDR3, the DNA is TGCAGCGTTGGACACACCGGTATAGCCAAAAACATTCAGTACTTC.